This T cell receptor (beta chain) was identified in a study of spatial heterogeneity in lung cancer (dated 2019 in TCRdb). For the study in its entirety: More beta-chain than alpha-chain transcripts were consistently detected, likely reflecting higher beta-chain transcript abundance. In the raw uncorrected reads, each unique combination of TCR and UMI appeared more than ten times on average. Nonsynonymous mutation counts, determined by whole-exome sequencing of tumor tissue, were related to TCR repertoire features. In non-small cell lung cancer, the study quantitatively compared TCR alpha and beta repertoires across several tumor regions, matched nontumor lung, and blood. At surgery, both alpha and beta chains were TCR-sequenced in 220 tumor regions, some 64 matched nontumor lung samples and 56 PBMC samples.

This sample's time point label indicates: sample taken at primary tumor resection. Donors were about 70 patients with early-stage, untreated non-small cell lung cancer from the lung TRACERx cohort. For TCR sequencing, whole RNA was extracted from tumor and nontumor lung tissue, or from cryopreserved PBMC samples, and no cell sorting was done. Only patients with enough RNA available from two or more tumor regions were chosen for TCR sequencing. Findings and caveats that apply to the study as a whole: Ubiquitous expanded tumor TCRs showed up in blood more often at tumor resection than at routine follow-up. Additional single-cell paired TCR alpha and beta sequencing was considered necessary to confirm, at a functional level, the hypothesis that regional TCRs recognize regional mutations.

This clonotype was found a few times. The clone's antigen remains unknown. No base quality information exists; no much larger clone differs at one position. Library preparation was by 5' RACE. The reads were generated on a NextSeq 500. To allow correction of PCR and sequencing errors, the TCR library protocol tagged every TCR cDNA molecule with a unique molecular identifier. Turning to the authors' computational methods: TCR identification, UMI-based error correction and CDR3 extraction were all carried out with Decombinator tools. TCRs above a frequency of 2 per 1,000, corresponding to the top 1% of the tumor frequency distribution, were defined as expanded. Rényi diversity was computed with the R vegan package after subsampling each repertoire 100 times to 5,000 TCRs. CDR3 similarity networks were constructed using string-kernel similarity of amino acid triplets, with links drawn between CDR3s whose pairwise similarity was above 0.82. Using fastp at Q25 and MiXCR, TCRdb reprocessed the public reads and kept productive beta chains. Rows merge per CDR3 protein into single entries with the most common DNA and genes. The V and J calls follow TCRdb's processing rather than the paper's. The sample data list about 38,000 distinct CDR3 sequences, and around 7.5% of these were observed just once. The top ten clonotypes cover under 30% of the sample.

Its CDR3 holds 16 amino acids, cysteine through phenylalanine. Of all the DNA, just the CDR3 is kept, 48 bases in frame from base 1. After removal of 5 bases from V and 5 bases from J, the junction retains 10 bases not matched to a gene. CDR1 SGHTA and CDR2 FQGTGA are derived from the germline V gene. The input for sequencing was PBMCs, taken at surgery. The receptor's source is a male donor with early-stage non-small cell lung cancer. The V and J segments used are TRBV7-3 and TRBJ2-3; the central 10 bases match TRBD2. The encoded CDR3 is CASSPRGLATRDTQYF. The nucleotide sequence is given as TGTGCCAGCAGCCCCAGGGGACTAGCGACTAGAGATACGCAGTATTTT.